This T cell receptor (beta chain) is drawn from a study of synovial regulatory T cells in juvenile arthritis (dated by TCRdb to the mid-2010s). Turning to the overall study: Of the sequenced patients, a few were therapy-naive, one was treated with methotrexate plus infliximab, roughly six were treated with methotrexate, and one lacked treatment information. The TCR repertoire comparisons covered Treg and Teff subsets from about 10 JIA patients with active disease. The study compared TCRbeta CDR3 repertoires of blood iaTreg cells, other blood Treg cells and synovial fluid Treg cells from matched patient samples. Although effector T cell subsets in the cohort were also sequenced for comparisons, the Treg dataset on its own covers only blood and synovial fluid Treg cells.

To prepare the library, the immunoSEQ multiplex PCR assay was applied. TCRbeta CDR3 sequencing was carried out by Adaptive Biotechnologies. The paper's processing steps were these. Repertoire similarity was assessed using the Chao-modified Jaccard index and the median clonotype overlap from 200 random subsamples at equal sample size. Similarity analyses were performed using either productive nucleotide sequences or in silico-translated amino acid sequences. Repertoires were compared using hierarchical clustering with single linkage and t-SNE, both based on Chao-modified Jaccard distances. Repertoire diversity was quantified with the Renyi index, after sample size normalisation, across a range of alpha values. Imported from immuneACCESS, the table was reduced by TCRdb to in-frame sequences with V and J called. These copies leave out some clones; in studies compared against another copy, an unresolved V gene accounts for under half, and the cause of the remainder is not known. Clone size and V and J calls were adopted from that table, with D and trimming inferred from the DNA. The table of this sample itemizes roughly 1,600 clones. The ten largest clonotypes hold 9.5% of the sample.

CDR1 is given as MNHNY and CDR2 as SVGAGI, both from the germline V gene (reference sequence). Including the terminal cysteine and phenylalanine, the CDR3 comprises 10 residues. No DNA sequence is on record. This clone is medium-sized (0.01 to 0.1%) on the basis of its frequency; no count is available. Which antigen it targets is not known. For each patient with active arthritis, synovial fluid was collected together with matched peripheral blood, and this synovial fluid made up the synovial samples. The donors for the TCR repertoire analysis were approximately eleven juvenile idiopathic arthritis patients with active disease who had not reached inactive disease, of whom 3 were polyarticular and 8 were oligoarticular. A median age of around 12 years (range 2.4-22.9) and a median disease duration of around seven years (range 0.2-19.1) were recorded for the TCR-sequenced patients. FOXP3 TSDR demethylation comparable to that of blood and healthy-donor Treg cells was observed in synovial Treg cells, supporting bona fide regulatory lineage commitment. Samples for TCR repertoire analysis came from two centres in Italy.

Broader findings and caveats from the paper: Synovial Treg cells shared more CDR3 sequences with iaTreg cells than with other blood Treg cells, and Chao-Jaccard similarity confirmed that synovial Treg cells were more closely related to iaTreg cells. Across patients, iaTreg TCR repertoires were largely private and overlapped partially with synovial Teff repertoires and blood CPL repertoires.

This sequence was found in a donor between 2 and 29 years old with juvenile idiopathic arthritis. The sequencing input was Treg cells from the synovium. The rearranged chain carries TRBV6-6 and TRBJ2-5; absent DNA, TCRdb's TRBD2 call cannot be checked. CDR3 loop: CASRRETQYF.